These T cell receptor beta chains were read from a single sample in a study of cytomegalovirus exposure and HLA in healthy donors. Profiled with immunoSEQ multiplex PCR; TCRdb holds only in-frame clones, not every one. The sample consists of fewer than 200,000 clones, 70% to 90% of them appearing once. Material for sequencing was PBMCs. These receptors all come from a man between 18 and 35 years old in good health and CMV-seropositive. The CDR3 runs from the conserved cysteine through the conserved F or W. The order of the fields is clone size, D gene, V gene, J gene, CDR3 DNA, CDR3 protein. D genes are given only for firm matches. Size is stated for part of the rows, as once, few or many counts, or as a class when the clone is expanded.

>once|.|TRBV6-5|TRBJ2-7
TGTGCCAGCAGTTACTCGATACGGGGAGGCAACGAGCAGTACTTC
CASSYSIRGGNEQYF
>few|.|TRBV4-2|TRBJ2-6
TGTGCCAGCAGCCCGACAAGTGCGGGGCCCTCTGGGGCCAACGGCCTGACTTTC
CASSPTSAGPSGANGLTF
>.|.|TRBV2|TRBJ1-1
TGTGCCAGCAGTGGAGAAATGAACACTGAAGCTTTCTTT
CASSGEMNTEAFF
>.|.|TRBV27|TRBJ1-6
TGTGCCAGCACCCCCCAGGGTGGTATCTCACCCCTCCACTTT
CASTPQGGISPLHF
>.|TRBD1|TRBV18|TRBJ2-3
TGTGCCAGCTCACGAGGTCTTCCGGGACAGGGAACAGATACGCAGTATTTT
CASSRGLPGQGTDTQYF
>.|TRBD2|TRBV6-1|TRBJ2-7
TGTGCCAGCGGTAGACTAGCGGGCTCCTACGAGCAGTACTTC
CASGRLAGSYEQYF
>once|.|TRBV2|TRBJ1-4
TGTGCCAGCAAGGGCAGGGAAGGTGAAAAACTGTTTTTT
CASKGREGEKLFF
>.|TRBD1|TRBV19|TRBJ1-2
TGTGCCAGTGGACAGGGGAACTATGGCTACACCTTC
CASGQGNYGYTF
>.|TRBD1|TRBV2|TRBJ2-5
TGTGCCAGCAGTGAATCGATGGGACAGCCACAAGAGACCCAGTACTTC
CASSESMGQPQETQYF
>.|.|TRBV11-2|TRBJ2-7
TGTGCCAGCAGCTTAGGGACAACCGGGCGCGGCGAGCAGTACTTC
CASSLGTTGRGEQYF
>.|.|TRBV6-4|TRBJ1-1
TGTGCCAGCAGTGAGGAGATAAACACTGAAGCTTTCTTT
CASSEEINTEAFF
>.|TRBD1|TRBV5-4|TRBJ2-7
TGTGCCAGCAGCACGGAAGGGACAGGGGACCCCTACGAGCAGTACTTC
CASSTEGTGDPYEQYF
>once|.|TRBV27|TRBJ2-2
TGTGCCAGCAGTTTTGGACAGAGTACCGGGGAGCTGTTTTTT
CASSFGQSTGELFF
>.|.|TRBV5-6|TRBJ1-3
TGTGCCAGCAGTCGACAGAACTCTGGAAACACCATATATTTT
CASSRQNSGNTIYF
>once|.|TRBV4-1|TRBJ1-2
TGCGCCAGCAGCCAAGGTACGGGTGTCTATGGCTACACCTTC
CASSQGTGVYGYTF
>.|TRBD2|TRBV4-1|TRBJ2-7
TGCGCCAGCAGCCAAGATACCTTATTCCGGACTAGCGGGGGGTCCTACGAGCAGTACTTC
CASSQDTLFRTSGGSYEQYF
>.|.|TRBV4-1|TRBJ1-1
TGCGCCAGCAGCCACGCAACAGGGCTGAACACTGAAGCTTTCTTT
CASSHATGLNTEAFF
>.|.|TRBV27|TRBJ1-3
TGTGCCAGCATTCCGGCGGGAGGAAACACCATATATTTT
CASIPAGGNTIYF
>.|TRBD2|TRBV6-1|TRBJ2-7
TGTGCCAGCAGTGAAATCGGGGGGGGCAACGACGAGCAGTACTTC
CASSEIGGGNDEQYF
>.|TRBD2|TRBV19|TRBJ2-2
TGTGCCAGTAGTTCCCCCAGCGGGGGGGCCTCCGGGGAGCTGTTTTTT
CASSSPSGGASGELFF
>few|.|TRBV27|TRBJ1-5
TGTGCCAGCAGTTTTTCCGGTCAGCCCCAGCATTTT
CASSFSGQPQHF
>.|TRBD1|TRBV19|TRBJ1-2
TGTGCCAGTAGTGGACAGGTTTACTATGGCTACACCTTC
CASSGQVYYGYTF
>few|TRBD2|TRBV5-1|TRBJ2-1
TGCGCCAGCGGAGACGCTAGCGGGGTCAATGAGCAGTTCTTC
CASGDASGVNEQFF
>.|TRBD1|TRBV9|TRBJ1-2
TGTGCCAGCAGCGTAGATGAGGGGGCAGGCTATGGCTACACCTTC
CASSVDEGAGYGYTF
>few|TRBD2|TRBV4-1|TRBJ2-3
TGCGCCAGCAGCCAAGATCCTGGGACTAGCGCAGATACGCAGTATTTT
CASSQDPGTSADTQYF
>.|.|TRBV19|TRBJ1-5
TGTGCCAGTAGTATAAATGTTCAGGGGAATCAGCCCCAGCATTTT
CASSINVQGNQPQHF
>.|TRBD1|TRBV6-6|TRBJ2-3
TGTGCCAGCAGTAGTGACAGGGTTCCAGATACGCAGTATTTT
CASSSDRVPDTQYF
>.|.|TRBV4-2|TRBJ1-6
TGTGCCAGCAGCCAAGGGGGGGATTCACCCCTCCACTTT
CASSQGGDSPLHF
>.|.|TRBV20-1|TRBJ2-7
TGCAGTGCTAGGACTCCCTACGAGCAGTACTTC
CSARTPYEQYF
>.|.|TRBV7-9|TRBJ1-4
TGTGCCAGCAGTTCCGCGGGACCTAATGAAAAACTGTTTTTT
CASSSAGPNEKLFF
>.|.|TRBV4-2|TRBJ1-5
TGTGCCAGCAGCCACTGGACAGTTAGCAATCAGCCCCAGCATTTT
CASSHWTVSNQPQHF
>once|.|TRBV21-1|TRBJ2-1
TGTGCCAGTTTAACGGGACAGGGTTACAATGAGCAGTTCTTC
CASLTGQGYNEQFF
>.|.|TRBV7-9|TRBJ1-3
TGTTCCAGCAGCTTCCTAGGGACATCTGGAAACACCATATATTTT
CSSSFLGTSGNTIYF
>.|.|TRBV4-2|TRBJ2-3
TGTGCCAGCAGCCAAGATTCGCCAGGAGGAAAGACAGATACGCAGTATTTT
CASSQDSPGGKTDTQYF
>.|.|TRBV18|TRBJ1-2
TGTGCCAGCTCGCGGGGCCTCCAGGAGGCTAACTATGGCTACACCTTC
CASSRGLQEANYGYTF
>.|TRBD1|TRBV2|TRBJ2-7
TGTGCCAGCAGTGGGGGGACAGGGGGCCCCTACGAGCAGTACTTC
CASSGGTGGPYEQYF
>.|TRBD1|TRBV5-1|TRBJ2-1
TGCGCCAGCGGCGAAATACAGGGGTCGAATGAGCAGTTCTTC
CASGEIQGSNEQFF
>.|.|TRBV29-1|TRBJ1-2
TGCAGCGTTGAAGATCCCCCAGGGTCCTCCTATGGCTACACCTTC
CSVEDPPGSSYGYTF
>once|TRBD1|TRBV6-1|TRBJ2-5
TGTGCCAGCAGTGAAGAGAAGGGGACAGGGCCGGAGACCCAGTACTTC
CASSEEKGTGPETQYF
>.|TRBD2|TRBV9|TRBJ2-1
TGTGCCAGCAGCGCGCCGGGACTAGCGGGGGCGCCGGATACCTACAATGAGCAGTTCTTC
CASSAPGLAGAPDTYNEQFF
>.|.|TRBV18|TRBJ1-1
TGTGCCAGCTCACCCGTAGGACGGGGTGAAGCTTTCTTT
CASSPVGRGEAFF